This TCR beta chain was retrieved from a study of blood T cell repertoires in COVID-19 (dated by TCRdb to between 2020 and 2021). Study-wide context: Samples covering the acute and convalescent phases of COVID-19 were provided by collaborators in the United States, Italy and Spain. The material from the prospective study consisted of cDNA or gDNA derived from T cells, B-cell-depleted T cells, or PBMCs. The dataset comprised deeply sampled blood TCRbeta repertoires from subjects exposed to, actively infected with, or recovered from COVID-19. The repertoires were released in a freely available public database intended as a resource for research on the immune response to SARS-CoV-2. The samples were drawn from the first 160 participants of the ongoing ImmuneRACE study and from over 950 subjects provided by 6 global collaborators. Nearly every sample came with metadata listing a de-identified subject ID, COVID-19 status, age in years and sex. Where HLA class I and class II types were available, the types were taken from metadata supplied by the sample provider, not from assay-based typing.

The immunoSEQ Assay, a bias-controlled multiplex PCR, was used to amplify TCRbeta CDR3 regions from genomic DNA. Turning to the authors' computational methods: Nucleated cell counts per sample were estimated from amplification of reference gene primers within the assay. To quantify the absolute abundance of each unique TCRbeta CDR3 rearrangement, sequence reads were collapsed and filtered. For each sample, productive Simpson clonality was calculated by taking the square root of Simpson's diversity index across productive rearrangements. The source is immuneACCESS, and TCRdb retained only in-frame sequences with V and J called. Part of the clones is not carried over; for the studies checked, unresolved V genes explain less than half of this, and the remainder is unexplained. V, J and clone size are those of that table, while D and trimming were read from the DNA. For this sample the table gives 95,000 to 150,000 clones, of which about 74% were detected only once. The ten largest clones add up to 6% of the sample.

Broader findings and caveats from the paper: How much clinical and demographic metadata was included differed by source and by participant, and the metadata was provided uncurated.

The germline V gene sets CDR1 to KGHDR and CDR2 to SFDVKD. The CDR3 sequence holds 15 residues, the cysteine and phenylalanine included. Only the CDR3 DNA is retained, 45 bases long and in frame from the first base. Between the V and J ends, shortened by 5 bases and 1 base respectively, the junction contains 11 bases. Notes on this clone: Its antigen is currently not known. No much larger clonotype is one base removed from it; base qualities were not supplied.

One collaborating source in Seattle enrolled patients during active infection and followed them longitudinally through the course of disease. Collaborating institutions collected whole blood in K2EDTA tubes following their own protocols. For TCRbeta analysis, collaborators shipped samples as frozen whole blood, isolated PBMCs, or DNA extracted from either of those sample types. Sequenced input: peripheral blood. The origin of this receptor is a man older than 75 with COVID-19, enrolled during active disease. The sequence links TRBV24-1 to TRBJ2-1; the D gene cannot be resolved reliably. The CDR3 here reads CATSGGIWSYNEQFF. The sequenced DNA: TGTGCCACCAGTGGAGGAATTTGGTCCTACAATGAGCAGTTCTTC.